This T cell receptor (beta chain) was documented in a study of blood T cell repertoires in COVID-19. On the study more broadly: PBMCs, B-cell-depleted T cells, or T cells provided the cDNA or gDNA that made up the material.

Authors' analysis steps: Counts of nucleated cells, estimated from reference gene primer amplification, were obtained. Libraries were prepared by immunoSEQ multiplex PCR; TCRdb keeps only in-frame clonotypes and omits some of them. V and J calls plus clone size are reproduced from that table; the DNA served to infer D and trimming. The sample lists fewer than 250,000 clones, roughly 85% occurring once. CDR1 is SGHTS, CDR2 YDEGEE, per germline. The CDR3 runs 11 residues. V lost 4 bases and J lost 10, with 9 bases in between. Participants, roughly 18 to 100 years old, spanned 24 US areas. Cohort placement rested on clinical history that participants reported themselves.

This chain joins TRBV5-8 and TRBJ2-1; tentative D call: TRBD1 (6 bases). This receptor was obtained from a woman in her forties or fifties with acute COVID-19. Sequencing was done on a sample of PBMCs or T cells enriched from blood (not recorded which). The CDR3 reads CASSLTGEQFF. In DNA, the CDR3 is TGTGCCAGCAGCCTTACAGGGGAGCAGTTCTTC.